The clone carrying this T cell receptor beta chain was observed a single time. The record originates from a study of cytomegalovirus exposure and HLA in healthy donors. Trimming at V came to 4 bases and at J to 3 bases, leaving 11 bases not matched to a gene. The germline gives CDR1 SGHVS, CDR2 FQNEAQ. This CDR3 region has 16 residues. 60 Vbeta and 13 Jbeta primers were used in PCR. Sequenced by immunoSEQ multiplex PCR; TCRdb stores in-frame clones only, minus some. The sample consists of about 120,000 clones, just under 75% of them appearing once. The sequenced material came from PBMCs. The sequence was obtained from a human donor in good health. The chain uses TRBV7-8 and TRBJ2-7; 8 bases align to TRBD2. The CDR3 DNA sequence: TGTGCCAGCAGCTCCCTCGTAGGGCTAGCGGGCTACGAGCAGTACTTC. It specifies CASSSLVGLAGYEQYF. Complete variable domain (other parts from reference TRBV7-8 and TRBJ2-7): GAGVSQSPRYKVAKRGQDVALRCDPISGHVSLFWYQQALGQGPEFLTYFQNEAQLDKSGLPSDRFFAERPEGSVSTLKIQRTQQEDSAVYLCASSSLVGLAGYEQYFGPGTRLTVT.